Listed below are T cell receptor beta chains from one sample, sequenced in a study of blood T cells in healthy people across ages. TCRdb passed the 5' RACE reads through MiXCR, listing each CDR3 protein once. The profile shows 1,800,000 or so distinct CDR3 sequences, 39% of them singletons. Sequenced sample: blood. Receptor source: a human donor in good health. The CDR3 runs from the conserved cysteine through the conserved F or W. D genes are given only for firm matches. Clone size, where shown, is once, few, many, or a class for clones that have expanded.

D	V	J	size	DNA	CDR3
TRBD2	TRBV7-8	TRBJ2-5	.	TGTGCCAGCATCACTAGCGGGGGGGAGACCCAGTACTTC	CASITSGGETQYF
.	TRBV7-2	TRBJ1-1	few	TGTGCCAGCAGCCCGAAAGTGGGGAACACTGAAGCTTTCTTT	CASSPKVGNTEAFF
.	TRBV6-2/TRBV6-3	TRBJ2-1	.	TGTGCCAGCAGTTCCTGGTGGAACAATGAGCAGTTCTTC	CASSSWWNNEQFF
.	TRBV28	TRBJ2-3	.	TGTGCCAGCAGTTCGGCGGAATATACGCAGTATTTT	CASSSAEYTQYF
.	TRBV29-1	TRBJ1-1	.	TGCAGCGGTCGTGCAGGTTGGGGCATGAACACTGAAGCTTTCTTT	CSGRAGWGMNTEAFF
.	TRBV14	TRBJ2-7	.	TGTGCCAGCAGCCGGGCATCCTTACTCGAGCAGTACTTC	CASSRASLLEQYF
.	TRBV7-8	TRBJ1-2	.	TGTGCCAGCAGTATCCAGGCCCCCGGGGGTGGAGGTGGCTACACCTTC	CASSIQAPGGGGGYTF
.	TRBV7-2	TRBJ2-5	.	TGTGCCAGCAGCTTAAGGGCGAGCACATCCTGGGATCACAAAGAGACCCAGTACTTC	CASSLRASTSWDHKETQYF
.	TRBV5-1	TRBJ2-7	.	TGCGCCAGCAGCTTAGGTTTCACAGGGGAGCAGTACTTC	CASSLGFTGEQYF
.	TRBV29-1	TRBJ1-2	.	TGCAGCGTGGTGCAGGCCGGGAATGGCTACACCTTC	CSVVQAGNGYTF
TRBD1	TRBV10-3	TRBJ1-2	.	TGTGCCATCCGACAGGGTAGTTTGGGCTACACCTTC	CAIRQGSLGYTF
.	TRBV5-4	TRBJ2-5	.	TGTGCCAGCAGCGCCGAGGGAGTTCAAGAGACCCAGTACTTC	CASSAEGVQETQYF
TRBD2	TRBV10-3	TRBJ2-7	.	TGTGCCATCACTCCCGGGACTAGATCCTACGAGCAGTACTTC	CAITPGTRSYEQYF
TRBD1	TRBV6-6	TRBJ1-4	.	TGTGCCAGCAGTTGGGGACAGGGGGAAAAACTGTTTTTT	CASSWGQGEKLFF
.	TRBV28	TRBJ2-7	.	TGTGCCAGCAGTCGAGGGCGAGGGACCTACGGGTACGAGCAGTACTTC	CASSRGRGTYGYEQYF
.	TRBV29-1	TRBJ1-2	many	TGCAGCGTGACGGTAAACTATGGCTACACCTTC	CSVTVNYGYTF
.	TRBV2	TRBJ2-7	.	TGTGCCAGCAGTGCTAGGACAGGACCGACTAGCGAGCAGTACTTC	CASSARTGPTSEQYF
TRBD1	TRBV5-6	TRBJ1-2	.	TGTGCCAGCAACGATGACAGGGAGTACTATGGCTACACCTTC	CASNDDREYYGYTF
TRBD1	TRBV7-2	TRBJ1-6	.	TGTGCCAGCAGCCGGGGACTTACCGGGACAGTAAATAATTCACCCCTCCACTTT	CASSRGLTGTVNNSPLHF
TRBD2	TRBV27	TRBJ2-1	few	TGTGCCAGCTCCCCCGGGGGGGCCGATGAGCAGTTCTTC	CASSPGGADEQFF
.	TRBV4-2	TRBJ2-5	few	TGTGCCAGCAGCCAAGTAGCTGGGGAGAGAGAGACCCAGTACTTC	CASSQVAGERETQYF
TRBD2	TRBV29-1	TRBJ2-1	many	TGCAGCGTCGTGGCTAGCGGGGTCAATGAGCAGTTCTTC	CSVVASGVNEQFF
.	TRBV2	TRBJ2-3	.	TGTGCCAGCAGGTCCCGCCCGACAGAAAATACGCAGTATTTT	CASRSRPTENTQYF
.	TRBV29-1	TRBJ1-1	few	TGCAGCGTTGAAGAAAGGGGAACTGAAGCTTTCTTT	CSVEERGTEAFF
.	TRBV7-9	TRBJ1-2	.	TGTGCCAGCAGCTTTGGGAGTGATAACTATGGCTACACCTTC	CASSFGSDNYGYTF
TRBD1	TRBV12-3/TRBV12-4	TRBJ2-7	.	TGTGCCAGCAGTTTTTGGACAGGAATGACCTACGAGCAGTACTTC	CASSFWTGMTYEQYF
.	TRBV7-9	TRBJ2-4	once	TGTGCCAGCAGCTTACCTACAGGGAAGACAACAAGGGACACGGTTAACATTCAGTACTTC	CASSLPTGKTTRDTVNIQYF
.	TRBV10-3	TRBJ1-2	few	TGTGCCATCAGTGTAGATGGCGGCGACTATGGCTACACCTTC	CAISVDGGDYGYTF
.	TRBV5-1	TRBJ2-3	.	TGCGCCAGCGGCTTCGACATTTTCACAGATACGCAGTATTTT	CASGFDIFTDTQYF